This T cell receptor beta chain is drawn from a study of identical twins. This clonotype was seen a handful of times. TCRdb recomputed calls from the 5' RACE reads with MiXCR, one row per CDR3 protein. The table shows hundreds of thousands of distinct CDR3 sequences, with 21% occurring only once. The data were also submitted as part of a second study, on T cells expressing NK-cell markers. That paper notes: One observes that, in a handful of donors, these clonotypes were also the leading ones within the CD3+CD56-NKG2C+ fraction. No clear determination of HCMV specificity was made for expanded NKG2C+ T cell clones.

This receptor was obtained from a young woman in good health. Sample: PBMCs.

CDR3 DNA sequence: TGCGCCAGCAGCTTGGGGACAGGGCGCGGCTACACCTTC. Translation gives CASSLGTGRGYTF. The rearrangement joins TRBV5-1 to TRBJ1-2, with 8 bases fitting TRBD1. The CDR3 extends over 13 amino acids. Germline lookup yields CDR1 SGHRS and CDR2 YFSETQ. With 0 bases clipped from V and 8 bases from J, the junction kept 3 bases outside the gene matches. The variable domain in full, completed from reference TRBV5-1 and TRBJ1-2, reads KAGVTQTPRYLIKTRGQQVTLSCSPISGHRSVSWYQQTPGQGLQFLFEYFSETQRNKGNFPGRFSGRQFSNSRSEMNVSTLELGDSALYLCASSLGTGRGYTFGSGTRLTVV.